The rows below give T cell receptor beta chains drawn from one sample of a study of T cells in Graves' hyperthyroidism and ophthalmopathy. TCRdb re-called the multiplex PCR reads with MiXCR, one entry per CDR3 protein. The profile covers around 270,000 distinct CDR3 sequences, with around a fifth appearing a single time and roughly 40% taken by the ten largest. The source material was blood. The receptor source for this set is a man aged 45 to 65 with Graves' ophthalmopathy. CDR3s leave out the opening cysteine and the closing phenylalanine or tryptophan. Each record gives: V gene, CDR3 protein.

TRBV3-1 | ASSQDRRGAKISPPQH
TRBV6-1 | ASGKEGGTYEQY
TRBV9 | ASSVADSYEQY
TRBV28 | ASSSGQYFAF
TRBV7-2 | ASSLAGTIYEQY
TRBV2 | ASKGDMNTEAF
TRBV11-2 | ASSFLQGSNTEAF
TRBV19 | ASRGTGISEKLF
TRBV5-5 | ASSWTVFSGANVLT
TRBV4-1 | ASSLNRGHHEQY
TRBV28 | ASRLWQGQGSQH
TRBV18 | ASSPNNYEQY
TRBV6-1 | ASRAGTSLLYGYT
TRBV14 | ASSSRTSYEQY
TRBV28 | ASSFGVGNYGYT
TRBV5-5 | ASSFLETGFLNTEAF
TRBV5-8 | ASILAGTSGD
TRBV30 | AWSREQAQF
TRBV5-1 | ASSLAQGAKFYEQY
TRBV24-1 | ATSETGTVKPGELF
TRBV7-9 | ASSATDSTDTQY
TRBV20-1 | SVPIPSGRGSYEQY
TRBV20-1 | SARAPPGSGRANEQF
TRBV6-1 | ASSYEGLAEAF
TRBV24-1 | ATSAQTGGWDEQF
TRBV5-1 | ASSAAGGWVDNEQF
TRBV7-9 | ASRHGTSETQY
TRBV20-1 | SARGEWYTGELF
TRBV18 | ASSPGAGVNTEAF
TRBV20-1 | SATTGLGTDTQY
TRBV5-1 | ASAIAGSTRDEQS
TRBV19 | ASSPTGVDTQY
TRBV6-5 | ASSYSGQGGSNSPLH
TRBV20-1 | SAPPRLAGSEQF
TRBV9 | ASSRMTSGTFYEQY
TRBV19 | ATKHQSTDTQY
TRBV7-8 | ASSLGGTDNQPQH
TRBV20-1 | SADSQPQH
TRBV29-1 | SGSQGNTEAF
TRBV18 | ASSPGQNSPLH
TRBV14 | ASSLRLETGELF
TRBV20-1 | SASSTHTESEQF
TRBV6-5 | ASSYSGWGTGLASGNTIY
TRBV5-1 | VSSGSRVNTEAF
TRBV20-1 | SAHRGSGELF
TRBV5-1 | ASSSKTPYEQY
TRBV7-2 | ASSLDQPGTGNSPLH
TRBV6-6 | ASSYSGVGQPQH
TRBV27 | ASSPLGTGSEETQY
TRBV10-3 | AISDLQGGWETQY
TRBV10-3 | AISESWASYNEQF
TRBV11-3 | ASSEQGKGRNEQF
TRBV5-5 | ASSPILVRYNEQF
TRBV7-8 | ASSPHSGTSTDTQY
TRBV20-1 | SARTASNQPQH
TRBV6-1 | ASSEVRTSYGYT
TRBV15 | ATSGRLESSYNEQF